The present T cell receptor (beta chain) was sequenced within a study of response to subunit inactivated influenza vaccine. CDR1 is MNHEY and CDR2 is SVGAGI in the germline V gene. The V gene lost 6 bases and the J gene lost 0 bases, with 15 bases spanning the gap. The CDR3 totals 17 residues. MiXCR, applied by TCRdb to the RT-PCR reads, yields one record per CDR3 protein. The sample has about 700,000 distinct CDR3 sequences, more than 15% seen once; the top ten hold approximately 10%. This receptor was obtained from a man aged 45 to 65 who received an inactivated influenza vaccine. This sample comprised PBMCs from blood, obtained roughly 12 days after vaccination. The chain carries TRBV6-5 and TRBJ2-6, with D hard to call. The CDR3 loop reads CASSLSPVRSGANVLTF. The CDR3 nucleotides read TGTGCCAGCAGCTTATCCCCTGTCCGCTCTGGGGCCAACGTCCTGACTTTC.